Each of the 16 T cell receptor beta chains below was sequenced from the same sample in a study of blood T cell repertoires in COVID-19. Produced via immunoSEQ multiplex PCR; TCRdb's table is partial and in-frame only. The sample lists just under 65,000 clones, around 82% occurring once. Material: peripheral blood. The receptors stem from a human donor in a cohort sampled during active COVID-19.

V is TRBV2 and J is TRBJ2-5; no definite D call. The V end was cut by 8 bases, the J end by 5 bases, with 12 bases between. The CDR3 extends over 12 amino acids. CDR1 and CDR2 (germline): SNHLY, FYNNEI. CDR3 DNA: TGTGCCAGCGAAGCCATCGGGGAGACCCAGTACTTC. Amino acids: CASEAIGETQYF.

CDR3 residues: CASSPSTGQGYTEAFF. The DNA for the CDR3 is TGTGCCAGCTCACCAAGTACGGGACAGGGGTACACTGAAGCTTTCTTT. The chain combines TRBV18 with TRBJ1-1; 10 nucleotides agree with TRBD1. This CDR3 spans 16 amino acids. V lost 2 bases, J lost 3 bases, and 6 bases stayed unmatched. Germline loops: CDR1 KGHSH, CDR2 LQKENI.

The V call is TRBV18, the J call TRBJ1-1; no definite D call. Germline-derived CDR1 and CDR2 are KGHSH and LQKENI. The CDR3 extends over 14 amino acids. Trimming left V 3 bases short and J 3 bases short, with 11 bases between. The CDR3 DNA is TGTGCCAGCTCACCTGTAGCGGCCGACACTGAAGCTTTCTTT. Translated: CASSPVAADTEAFF.

This clone was observed a single time. The J gene is TRBJ2-5, the V gene TRBV6-2 or TRBV6-3; D ambiguous. V gave up 2 bases and J gave up 2 bases, with 12 bases separating them. Germline CDR1 MNHEY, CDR2 SVGEGT. The CDR3 extends over 15 amino acids. This CDR3 is CASSYPEHLQETQYF. CDR3 nucleotide sequence: TGTGCCAGCAGTTACCCCGAGCACTTACAAGAGACCCAGTACTTC.

CDR3 DNA sequence: TGCGCCAGCAGCCCCCAACCTACTAGCGGGACAAAAGATACGCAGTATTTT. This sequence encodes CASSPQPTSGTKDTQYF. V is TRBV4-1 and J is TRBJ2-3; 10 nucleotides match TRBD2. This CDR3 has 17 residues. The V segment lost 4 bases and the J segment 5 bases; nucleotides outside the gene matches: 12. Germline loops: CDR1 MGHRA, CDR2 YSYEKL.

J is TRBJ2-3 and V is TRBV12-5; TRBD1 might be the D (6 bases). Trimming left V 4 bases short and J 1 base short, with 15 bases between. The CDR3 has 16 residues. Germline-derived CDR1 and CDR2 are LGHNT and FRNRAP. For the CDR3, the DNA is TGTGCTAGTGGTTCCCTCGGGACATTCGGCACAGATACGCAGTATTTT. This translates into CASGSLGTFGTDTQYF.

A single count supports this clone. This chain links TRBV19 with TRBJ1-5; D remains unclear. Trimming stripped 5 bases from V and 10 bases from J, with 15 bases between. There are 13 residues in the CDR3. Germline CDR1 reads LNHDA; CDR2 reads SQIVND (reference sequence). CDR3 nucleotides: TGTGCCAGTAGTGCTCCCCCAGGAGGACCCCAGCATTTT. As protein: CASSAPPGGPQHF.

V and J are TRBV2 and TRBJ1-1; 7 bases agree with TRBD1. J lost 5 bases, V lost 7 bases, and 10 bases had no gene match. CDR1 is SNHLY and CDR2 is FYNNEI in the germline V gene. The length of the CDR3 is 14 residues. The CDR3 loop is CASNYQGVGTEAFF. The CDR3, as DNA: TGTGCCAGCAATTACCAGGGGGTCGGGACTGAAGCTTTCTTT. The full variable domain, rest sourced from reference TRBV2 and TRBJ1-1, is EPEVTQTPSHQVTQMGQEVILRCVPISNHLYFYWYRQILGQKVEFLVSFYNNEISEKSEIFDDQFSVERPDGSNFTLKIRSTKLEDSAMYFCASNYQGVGTEAFFGQGTRLTVV.

This chain links TRBV6-5 with TRBJ2-7; tentatively, D is TRBD1 (5 bases). This CDR3 has 13 residues. Trimming took off 7 bases at V and 0 bases at J, with 10 bases between the two ends. Per the germline V gene, CDR1 is MNHEY and CDR2 is SVGAGI. The CDR3 protein is CASKVGVSYEQYF. The CDR3 DNA is TGTGCCAGCAAGGTAGGGGTCTCCTACGAGCAGTACTTC.

This chain uses TRBV12-3 or TRBV12-4 with TRBJ1-2; no clear D. The CDR3 is 11 amino acids. Between the trimmed V and J ends, which lost 1 base and 8 bases, there was a span of 5 bases. The CDR3 spells CASSLGQGYTF. CDR3 coding DNA: TGTGCCAGCAGTTTAGGTCAGGGCTACACCTTC.

The V and J genes are TRBV2 and TRBJ1-2; 11 nucleotides match TRBD1. After removal of 8 bases from V and 2 bases from J, the junction contained 4 bases not matched to a gene. This CDR3 has 14 residues. Germline V CDR1 and CDR2: SNHLY, FYNNEI. In nucleotides, the CDR3 is TGTGCCAGCCGGGGGACAGGGGGAAACTATGGCTACACCTTC. Amino acid sequence: CASRGTGGNYGYTF.

This chain connects TRBV7-8 to TRBJ2-2; no firm D call. The V end lost 1 base, the J end lost 0 bases, and 6 bases lay between the germline ends. Germline CDR1 and CDR2: SGHVS and FQNEAQ. This CDR3 spans 15 amino acids. The CDR3 loop is CASSLVYSNTGELFF. The CDR3 nucleotides read TGTGCCAGCAGCTTAGTTTATTCGAACACCGGGGAGCTGTTTTTT.

The chain couples TRBV9 to TRBJ2-2; TRBD2 matches at 10 bases. CDR1 is SGDLS and CDR2 is YYNGEE in the germline V gene. The V gene end was trimmed by 0 bases and the J gene end by 4 bases; junction bases not matched to a gene: 3. The CDR3 covers 16 residues. DNA of the CDR3: TGTGCCAGCAGCGTAGCTCTAGCGGGGGCCACCGGGGAGCTGTTTTTT. Protein: CASSVALAGATGELFF.

The chain combines TRBV4-1 with TRBJ2-6; 9 bases agree with TRBD2. This CDR3 is 19 amino acids long. CDR1 and CDR2 from the germline V gene are MGHRA and YSYEKL. With 1 base clipped from V and 0 bases from J, the junction kept 7 bases outside the gene matches. In DNA, the CDR3 is TGCGCCAGCAGCCAAGGTAATAGCGGGAGACCCTCTGGGGCCAACGTCCTGACTTTC. This codes for CASSQGNSGRPSGANVLTF.

The chain is built from TRBV6-6 and TRBJ1-5; D not certain. The CDR3 sequence is 13 residues long. Trimming removed 5 bases from V and 5 bases from J, with 10 bases in between. Germline values: CDR1 MNHNY, CDR2 SVGAGI (reference sequence). CDR3 DNA sequence: TGTGCCAGCAGTCCCTATCGGGATCAGCCCCAGCATTTT. It encodes CASSPYRDQPQHF.

The gene calls are TRBV3-1 (or the pseudogene TRBV3-2) and TRBJ2-3, with TRBD2 identical over 8 bases. The CDR3 length is 17 residues. The germline gives CDR1 LGHDT, CDR2 YNNKEL (reference sequence). The V and J ends lost 4 bases and 2 bases, in that order; junction bases with no gene match: 11. The CDR3 nucleotides are TGTGCCAGCAGCCCCATGACTAGCGTAGGGTACACAGATACGCAGTATTTT. Protein: CASSPMTSVGYTDTQYF.